This TCR beta chain was observed in a study of human T cells and chemical hapten exposure. Study background: It was small differences in pooled library volume that mainly caused per-sample TCR yields to vary. Study-wide points: TCRs above 1 in 1000 frequency stayed constant with DPC sensitization.

Unfractionated whole blood yielded total RNA. Only a few counts were recorded for this clonotype. Its antigen remains unknown. Library construction involved attaching unique molecular identifiers to individual cDNA molecules, which allowed quantitative, reproducible TCR counting. Methods used by the authors: Across samples, TCR counts had a median of about 92,000 and ranged from about 23,224 to 690,600. In TCRdb, the reads were re-called with MiXCR into one record per CDR3 protein. TCRdb, not the authors, supplied the V and J calls. Counted here are fewer than 150,000 distinct CDR3 sequences, over 7.5% occurring once; the ten biggest clones make up approximately 1.5%. Germline V gene lookup returns CDR1 GTSNPN and CDR2 SVGIG (reference sequence). V gave up 2 bases and J gave up 0 bases, with 8 bases separating them. This CDR3 has 14 amino acids.

Sequencing was performed on whole blood. The chain recombines TRBV30 with TRBJ1-5; no clear D gene. The source of this sequence is a human donor in good health. Some clones in this sample may be carry-over from other donors' samples. The CDR3 DNA follows: TGTGCCTGGAGTTCCCAGCATAGCAATCAGCCCCAGCATTTT. Its protein product is CAWSSQHSNQPQHF. Supplemented by reference TRBV30 and TRBJ1-5, the full variable domain reads SQTIHQWPATLVQPVGSPLSLECTVEGTSNPNLYWYRQAAGRGLQLLFYSVGIGQISSEVPQNLSASRPQDRQFILSSKKLLLSDSGFYLCAWSSQHSNQPQHFGDGTRLSIL.